This T cell receptor beta chain emerged from a study of regulatory T cells in long-lasting Graves disease. Across the study: With positive TSH receptor antibodies and over 5 years of antithyroid drugs, Graves' disease was considered persistent. Whole-study results and caveats: Newly diagnosed disease favored TRBV20-1 and TRBJ2-1 over persistent disease.

As to time point: persistent/refractory GD, antithyroid drugs over 5 years with positive TRAb. Extracted RNA from PBMCs served as the source of the TCR library. All patients originated from an endocrinology department located in Xi'an, China. EDTA tubes held approximately 8.8 milliliters of peripheral blood from each patient. Libraries of TCR beta came from iRepertoire HTBI primers plus Arm-PCR of CDR3 regions. TCRdb analysed the multiplex PCR reads with MiXCR anew, one entry per CDR3 protein. Here the sample spans hundreds of thousands of distinct CDR3 sequences, roughly 20% being singletons. The CDR3 has 13 residues. Germline V gives CDR1 MDHEN, CDR2 SYDVKM. Trimming removed 4 bases from V and 8 bases from J, with 13 bases in between. To note about this clonotype: Its specificity is not known.

The chain joins TRBV28 to TRBJ2-3, with a tentative D call TRBD2 (6 bases). The clonotype originates from a female donor with Graves disease. The sample consisted of peripheral blood mononuclear cells (PBMCs), taken when the disease was refractory, from a patient treated with antithyroid drugs. This CDR3 is CASSSYLEGTQYF. The CDR3 region has the DNA TGTGCCAGCAGTTCCTACTTGGAGGGTACGCAGTATTTT. Variable domain in full (rest from reference TRBV28 and TRBJ2-3): DVKVTQSSRYLVKRTGEKVFLECVQDMDHENMFWYRQDPGLGLRLIYFSYDVKMKEKGDIPEGYSVSREKKERFSLILESASTNQTSMYLCASSSYLEGTQYFGPGTRLTVL.